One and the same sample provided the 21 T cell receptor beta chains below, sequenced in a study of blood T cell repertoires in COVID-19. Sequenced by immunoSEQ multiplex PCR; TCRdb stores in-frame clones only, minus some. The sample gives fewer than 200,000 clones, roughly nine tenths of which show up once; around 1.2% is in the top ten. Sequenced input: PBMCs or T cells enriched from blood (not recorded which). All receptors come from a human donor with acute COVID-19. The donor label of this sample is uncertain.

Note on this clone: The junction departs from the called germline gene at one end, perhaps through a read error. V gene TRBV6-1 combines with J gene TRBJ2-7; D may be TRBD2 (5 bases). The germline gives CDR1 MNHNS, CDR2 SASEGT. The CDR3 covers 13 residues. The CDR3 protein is CASSDDSGVEEYF. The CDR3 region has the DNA TGTGCCAGCAGTGACGATTCCGGGGTCGAGGAGTACTTC.

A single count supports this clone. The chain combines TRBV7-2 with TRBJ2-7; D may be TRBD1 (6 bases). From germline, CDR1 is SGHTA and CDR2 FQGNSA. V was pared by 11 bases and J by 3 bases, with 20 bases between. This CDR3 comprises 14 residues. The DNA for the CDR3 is TGTGCCTCAGGGGCGGAACCACCTAACTACGAGCAGTACTTC. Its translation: CASGAEPPNYEQYF.

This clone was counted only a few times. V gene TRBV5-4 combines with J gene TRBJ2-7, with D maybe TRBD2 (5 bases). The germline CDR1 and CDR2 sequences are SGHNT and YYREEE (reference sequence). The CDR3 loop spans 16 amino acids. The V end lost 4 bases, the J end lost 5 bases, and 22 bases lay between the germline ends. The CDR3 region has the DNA TGTGCCAGCAGCCGAGGGCGTCTGGGCCCGGTGAACGAGCAGTACTTC. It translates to CASSRGRLGPVNEQYF.

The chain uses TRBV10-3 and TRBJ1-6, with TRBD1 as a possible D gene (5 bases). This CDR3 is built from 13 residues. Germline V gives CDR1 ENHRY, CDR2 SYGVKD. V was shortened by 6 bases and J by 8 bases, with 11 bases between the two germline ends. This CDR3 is CAIRWTGDSPLHF. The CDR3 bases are TGTGCCATCAGGTGGACGGGGGATTCACCCCTCCACTTT.

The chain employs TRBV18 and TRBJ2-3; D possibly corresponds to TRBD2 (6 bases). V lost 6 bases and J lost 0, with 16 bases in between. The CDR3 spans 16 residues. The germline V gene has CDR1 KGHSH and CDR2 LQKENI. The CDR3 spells CASSPMGGTSTDTQYF. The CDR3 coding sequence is TGTGCCAGCTCCCCGATGGGGGGTACTAGCACAGATACGCAGTATTTT.

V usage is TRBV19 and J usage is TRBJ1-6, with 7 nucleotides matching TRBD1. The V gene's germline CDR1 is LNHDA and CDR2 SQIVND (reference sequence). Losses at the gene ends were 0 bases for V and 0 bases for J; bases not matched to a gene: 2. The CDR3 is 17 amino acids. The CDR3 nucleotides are TGTGCCAGTAGTATAGATGCAGGGGGCTCCTATAATTCACCCCTCCACTTT. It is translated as CASSIDAGGSYNSPLHF.

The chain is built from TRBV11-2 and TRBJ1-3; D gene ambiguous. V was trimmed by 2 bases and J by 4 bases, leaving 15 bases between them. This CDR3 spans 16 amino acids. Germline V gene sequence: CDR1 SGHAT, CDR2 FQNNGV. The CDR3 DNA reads TGTGCCAGCAGCTTAATACTCCAGAGACTGGGAAACACCATATATTTT. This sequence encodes CASSLILQRLGNTIYF.

CDR3 amino acids: CASCRRGGDTQYF. In nucleotides, the CDR3 is TGTGCCAGCTGCCGGCGGGGCGGAGATACGCAGTATTTT. The chain has TRBV25-1 and TRBJ2-3; possible D gene TRBD2, 6 bases. The CDR3 is 13 amino acids. Germline CDR1 reads MGHDK; CDR2 reads SYGVNS. The V end was cut by 8 bases, the J end by 5 bases, with 14 bases between.

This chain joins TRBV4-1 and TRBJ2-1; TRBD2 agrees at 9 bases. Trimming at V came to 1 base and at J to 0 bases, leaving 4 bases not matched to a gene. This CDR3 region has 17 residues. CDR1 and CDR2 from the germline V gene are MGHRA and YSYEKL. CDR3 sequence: CASSQAAGGLSYNEQFF. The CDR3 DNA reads TGCGCCAGCAGCCAAGCAGCGGGGGGCCTCTCCTACAATGAGCAGTTCTTC.

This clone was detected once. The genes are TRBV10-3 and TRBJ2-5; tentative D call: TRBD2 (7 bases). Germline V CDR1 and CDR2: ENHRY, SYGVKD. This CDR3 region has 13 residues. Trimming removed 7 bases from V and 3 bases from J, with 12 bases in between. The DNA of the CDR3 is TGTGCCATCAAGAGGGGGGGGAAAGAGACCCAGTACTTC. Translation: CAIKRGGKETQYF.

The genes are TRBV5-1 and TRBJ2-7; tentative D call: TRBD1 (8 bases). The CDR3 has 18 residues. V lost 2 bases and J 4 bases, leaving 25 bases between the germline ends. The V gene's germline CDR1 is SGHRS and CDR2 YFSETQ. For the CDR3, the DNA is TGCGCCAGCAGCTTCCATCGGGGGAGGGCAGGGGGCCTGTACGAGCAGTACTTC. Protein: CASSFHRGRAGGLYEQYF.

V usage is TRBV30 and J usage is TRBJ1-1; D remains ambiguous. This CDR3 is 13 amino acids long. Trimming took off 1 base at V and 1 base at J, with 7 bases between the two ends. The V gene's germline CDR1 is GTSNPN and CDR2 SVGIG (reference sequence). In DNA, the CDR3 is TGTGCCTGGAGTGGTCCGGGGAACACTGAAGCTTTCTTT. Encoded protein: CAWSGPGNTEAFF. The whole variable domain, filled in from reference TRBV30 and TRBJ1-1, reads SQTIHQWPATLVQPVGSPLSLECTVEGTSNPNLYWYRQAAGRGLQLLFYSVGIGQISSEVPQNLSASRPQDRQFILSSKKLLLSDSGFYLCAWSGPGNTEAFFGQGTRLTVV.

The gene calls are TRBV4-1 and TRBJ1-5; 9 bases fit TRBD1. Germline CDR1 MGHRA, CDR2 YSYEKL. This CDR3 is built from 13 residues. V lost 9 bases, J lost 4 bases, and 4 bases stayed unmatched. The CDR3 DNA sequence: TGCGCCAGTGGGGACAGGGCAAATCAGCCCCAGCATTTT. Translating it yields CASGDRANQPQHF.

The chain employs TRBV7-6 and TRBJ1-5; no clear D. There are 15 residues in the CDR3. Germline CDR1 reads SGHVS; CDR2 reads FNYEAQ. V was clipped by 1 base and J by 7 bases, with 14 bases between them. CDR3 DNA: TGTGCCAGCAGCTTAGGACAATGGGCAGAGCAGCCCCAGCATTTT. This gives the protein CASSLGQWAEQPQHF.

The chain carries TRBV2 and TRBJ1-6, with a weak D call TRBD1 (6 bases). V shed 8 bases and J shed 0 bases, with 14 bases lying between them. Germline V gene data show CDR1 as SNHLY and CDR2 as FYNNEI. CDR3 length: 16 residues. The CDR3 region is CASRRTASSYNSPLHF. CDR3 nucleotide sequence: TGTGCCAGCCGGAGGACAGCCAGCTCCTATAATTCACCCCTCCACTTT.

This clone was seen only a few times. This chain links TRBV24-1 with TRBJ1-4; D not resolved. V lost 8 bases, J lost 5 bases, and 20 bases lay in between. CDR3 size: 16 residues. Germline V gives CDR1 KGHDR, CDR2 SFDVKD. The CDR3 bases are TGTGCCACCACCAACCTATGGCGGATCGGGAATGAAAAACTGTTTTTT. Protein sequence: CATTNLWRIGNEKLFF.

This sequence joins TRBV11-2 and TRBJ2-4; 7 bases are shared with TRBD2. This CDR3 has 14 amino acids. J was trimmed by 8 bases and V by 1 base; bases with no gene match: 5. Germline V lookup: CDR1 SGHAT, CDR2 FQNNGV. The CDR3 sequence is CASSLVGGSDIQYF. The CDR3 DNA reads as TGTGCCAGCAGCTTAGTGGGGGGGAGTGACATTCAGTACTTC.

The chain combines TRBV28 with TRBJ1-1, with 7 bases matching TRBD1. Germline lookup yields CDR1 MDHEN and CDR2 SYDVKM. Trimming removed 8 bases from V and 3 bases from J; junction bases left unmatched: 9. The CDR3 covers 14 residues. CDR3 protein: CASVQGGGYTEAFF. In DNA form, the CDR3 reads TGTGCCAGCGTCCAGGGGGGTGGCTACACTGAAGCTTTCTTT.

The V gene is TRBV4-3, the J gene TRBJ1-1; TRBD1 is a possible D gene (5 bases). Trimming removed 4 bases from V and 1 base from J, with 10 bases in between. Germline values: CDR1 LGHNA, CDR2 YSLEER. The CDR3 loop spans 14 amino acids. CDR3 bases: TGCGCCAGCAGCCTGGGCAGGGCGAACACTGAAGCTTTCTTT. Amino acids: CASSLGRANTEAFF.

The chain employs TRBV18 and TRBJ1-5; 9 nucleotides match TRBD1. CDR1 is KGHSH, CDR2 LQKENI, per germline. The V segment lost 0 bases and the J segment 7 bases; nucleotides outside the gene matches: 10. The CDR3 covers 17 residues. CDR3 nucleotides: TGTGCCAGCTCACCACCGGGACAGGGCGGTTTCAACCAGCCCCAGCATTTT. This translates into CASSPPGQGGFNQPQHF.

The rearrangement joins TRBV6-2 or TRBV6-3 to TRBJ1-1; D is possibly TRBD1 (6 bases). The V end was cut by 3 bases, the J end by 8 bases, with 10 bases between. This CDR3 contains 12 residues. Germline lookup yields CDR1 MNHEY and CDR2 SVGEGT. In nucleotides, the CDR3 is TGTGCCAGCAGTTATGCAGGGGAGGAAGCTTTCTTT. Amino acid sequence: CASSYAGEEAFF.